These T cell receptor beta chains were read from a single sample in a study of identical twins. TCRdb ran MiXCR on the 5' RACE reads and lists one entry per CDR3 protein. The table shows about 520,000 distinct CDR3 sequences, with about 20% occurring only once. These data are also associated with another study on T cells expressing NK-cell markers.

Sample: CD4+ T cells sorted from blood. The receptors shown here come from a woman between 18 and 29 years old in good health. Each CDR3 is given with its conserved first and last residue. D genes are given only for firm matches. The listing skips clone size in some rows; elsewhere it reads once, few, many or a size class.

d_gene	v_gene	j_gene	abundance	CDR3aa	CDR3nt
.	TRBV20-1	TRBJ1-1	.	CSASIEGMNTEAFF	TGCAGTGCTAGTATCGAGGGAATGAACACTGAAGCTTTCTTT
TRBD1	TRBV20-1	TRBJ1-1	few	CSAFRGRVNTEAFF	TGCAGTGCTTTCAGGGGGCGGGTGAACACTGAAGCTTTCTTT
.	TRBV7-9	TRBJ1-5	many	CASSLSSGGDQPQHF	TGTGCCAGCAGCTTATCATCTGGAGGAGACCAGCCCCAGCATTTT
.	TRBV9	TRBJ1-1	few	CASSVEANTEAFF	TGTGCCAGCAGCGTAGAGGCTAACACTGAAGCTTTCTTT
.	TRBV27	TRBJ2-2	.	CASSLGAVTTGELFF	TGTGCCAGCAGCCTTGGGGCAGTGACTACCGGGGAGCTGTTTTTT
.	TRBV19	TRBJ2-1	.	CASSINPPRVSYNEQFF	TGTGCCAGTAGTATTAACCCCCCGAGGGTCTCCTACAATGAGCAGTTCTTC
TRBD1	TRBV12-3/TRBV12-4	TRBJ1-6	.	CASSSDRGNSPLHF	TGTGCCAGCAGTTCGGACAGGGGGAATTCACCCCTCCACTTT
TRBD1	TRBV6-1	TRBJ2-5	.	CASSGQGWETQYF	TGTGCCAGCAGTGGACAGGGTTGGGAGACCCAGTACTTC
.	TRBV12-5	TRBJ2-1	many	CASERGQTSYNEQFF	TGTGCTAGTGAGCGTGGGCAGACCTCCTACAATGAGCAGTTCTTC
.	TRBV12-3/TRBV12-4	TRBJ2-2	few	CASSFFRSNTGELFF	TGTGCCAGCAGTTTTTTTCGCAGCAACACCGGGGAGCTGTTTTTT
.	TRBV5-1	TRBJ2-7	once	CASSSAANTYEQYF	TGCGCCAGCAGCTCCGCAGCAAACACCTACGAGCAGTACTTC
.	TRBV20-1	TRBJ1-2	.	CSARPTYSGYTF	TGCAGTGCTAGGCCTACCTACAGTGGCTACACCTTC
TRBD2	TRBV5-1	TRBJ2-3	.	CASAVRPSGGTSTDTQYF	TGCGCCAGCGCCGTCCGACCTAGCGGGGGGACTAGCACAGATACGCAGTATTTT
TRBD2	TRBV20-1	TRBJ2-5	.	CSARTSGSHETQYF	TGCAGTGCCCGGACTAGCGGCAGTCATGAGACCCAGTACTTC
.	TRBV9	TRBJ2-3	.	CASSPMGGLTDTQYF	TGTGCCAGCAGCCCCATGGGGGGGCTGACAGATACGCAGTATTTT
.	TRBV27	TRBJ2-7	few	CANSPQGISYEQYF	TGTGCCAACAGCCCACAGGGAATCTCCTACGAGCAGTACTTC
TRBD1	TRBV6-5	TRBJ2-4	.	CASSYSTGEPFGNIQYF	TGTGCCAGCAGTTACTCGACAGGGGAGCCATTCGGCAACATTCAGTACTTC
TRBD1	TRBV9	TRBJ2-7	.	CASSSRQGGFDEQYF	TGTGCCAGCAGCTCTAGACAGGGCGGATTCGACGAGCAGTACTTC
.	TRBV9	TRBJ2-3	few	CASSVTSTDTQYF	TGTGCCAGCAGCGTAACGAGCACAGATACGCAGTATTTT
.	TRBV5-6	TRBJ1-5	.	CASSRTQVGNQPQHF	TGTGCCAGCAGTAGGACCCAGGTAGGCAATCAGCCCCAGCATTTT
TRBD2	TRBV7-2	TRBJ2-3	many	CASSLAGGPSTDTQYF	TGTGCCAGCAGCCTAGCGGGAGGTCCTAGCACAGATACGCAGTATTTT
.	TRBV5-6	TRBJ2-3	.	CASSLKAGTDTQYF	TGTGCCAGCAGCTTGAAGGCGGGCACAGATACGCAGTATTTT
.	TRBV11-1	TRBJ2-6	once	CASSSERQGRSSGANVLTF	TGTGCCAGCAGCTCGGAACGGCAGGGGCGCAGCTCTGGGGCCAACGTCCTGACTTTC
.	TRBV5-4	TRBJ2-1	.	CASSPVSGHEQFF	TGTGCCAGCAGTCCCGTAAGCGGCCACGAGCAGTTCTTC
TRBD2	TRBV4-2	TRBJ2-1	.	CASSQDGTSGKNEQFF	TGTGCCAGCAGCCAAGATGGGACTAGCGGGAAAAATGAGCAGTTCTTC
.	TRBV5-5	TRBJ2-1	.	CASSLLQLSGSGNEQFF	TGTGCCAGCAGCTTGTTGCAGTTGAGCGGTTCTGGCAATGAGCAGTTCTTC
.	TRBV6-6	TRBJ2-7	few	CASSYSEGAEQYF	TGTGCCAGCAGTTACTCCGAGGGTGCCGAGCAGTACTTC
TRBD2	TRBV10-1	TRBJ2-5	many	CASSATSAGTQYF	TGCGCCAGCAGCGCTACTAGCGCGGGGACCCAGTACTTC
TRBD2	TRBV20-1	TRBJ2-5	.	CSARFLRDYASQTQYF	TGCAGTGCTAGGTTCCTCCGGGACTACGCTTCACAGACCCAGTACTTC